Shown below are 32 T cell receptor beta chains from a single sample sequenced in a study of blood T cell repertoires in COVID-19. Sequencing used immunoSEQ multiplex PCR; TCRdb keeps in-frame clones, though not all of them. The data show about 160,000 clones, about 88% seen once. Sequenced material: peripheral blood. These TCRs come from a man aged 35 to 55 with acute or convalescent COVID-19.

The chain carries TRBV3-1 (or the pseudogene TRBV3-2) and TRBJ1-1, with TRBD1 matching 9 bases. The length of the CDR3 is 12 residues. The V gene end was trimmed by 4 bases and the J gene end by 6 bases; junction bases not matched to a gene: 0. Per the germline V gene, CDR1 is LGHDT and CDR2 is YNNKEL (reference sequence). The DNA of the CDR3 is TGTGCCAGCAGCCGGGACAGGGCTGAAGCTTTCTTT. Its translation: CASSRDRAEAFF.

This rearrangement joins TRBV6-1 to TRBJ1-4; TRBD1 agrees at 7 bases. The CDR3 extends over 17 amino acids. Germline assignment: CDR1 MNHNS and CDR2 SASEGT. Trimming took 1 base from V and 15 from J; bases not matched to a gene: 20. The CDR3 sequence is CASSEDPLGGRESWVFF. The CDR3 coding sequence is TGTGCCAGCAGTGAAGACCCTTTAGGGGGCCGGGAGTCATGGGTGTTTTTT.

The chain joins TRBV5-4 to TRBJ2-1; the match to TRBD2 covers 8 bases. Trimming took 5 bases from V and 3 from J; bases not matched to a gene: 10. CDR1 is SGHNT and CDR2 is YYREEE in the germline V gene (reference sequence). The CDR3 sequence is 16 residues long. The CDR3 sequence: CASSPSQAGDYNEQFF. Written as DNA, the CDR3 is TGTGCCAGCAGTCCCTCGCAAGCGGGGGACTACAATGAGCAGTTCTTC. Full variable domain (missing parts from reference TRBV5-4 and TRBJ2-1): ETGVTQSPTHLIKTRGQQVTLRCSSQSGHNTVSWYQQALGQGPQFIFQYYREEENGRGNFPPRFSGLQFPNYSSELNVNALELDDSALYLCASSPSQAGDYNEQFFGPGTRLTVL.

The V call is TRBV28, the J call TRBJ1-2; D is uncertain. Germline values: CDR1 MDHEN, CDR2 SYDVKM. The CDR3 runs 11 residues. The V gene lost 10 bases and the J gene lost 4 bases, with 10 bases spanning the gap. The CDR3 reads CATSDPYGYTF. CDR3 nucleotides: TGTGCCACCTCAGATCCCTATGGCTACACCTTC.

For the CDR3, the DNA is TGTGCCAGCAGTCTGGGACAGGGTATGGCCTACGAGCAGTACTTC. Translated, it gives CASSLGQGMAYEQYF. V is TRBV28 and J is TRBJ2-7, with 9 bases aligning to TRBD1. Germline V gene data show CDR1 as MDHEN and CDR2 as SYDVKM. V lost 5 bases to trimming and J lost 2 bases; unmatched junction nucleotides: 7. The CDR3 covers 15 residues.

The chain recombines TRBV4-3 with TRBJ1-2; tentatively, D is TRBD1 (6 bases). Trimming took off 4 bases at V and 4 bases at J, with 10 bases between the two ends. Germline loops: CDR1 LGHNA, CDR2 YSLEER. CDR3 length equals 13 residues. The CDR3 DNA is TGCGCCAGCAGCCCCCAGGGGAGCTATGGCTACACCTTC. Protein sequence: CASSPQGSYGYTF.

The V gene is TRBV18, the J gene TRBJ1-5; tentative D call: TRBD1 (5 bases). V gave up 3 bases and J gave up 10 bases, with 10 bases separating them. The germline V gene has CDR1 KGHSH and CDR2 LQKENI. CDR3 length: 12 residues. The CDR3 region is CASSPEGVPQHF. Here the CDR3 DNA reads TGTGCCAGCTCACCCGAAGGGGTCCCCCAGCATTTT.

The chain couples TRBV6-5 to TRBJ1-2; 8 positions agree with TRBD1. CDR3 length: 14 amino acids. The germline CDR1 and CDR2 sequences are MNHEY and SVGAGI. After removal of 6 bases from V and 0 bases from J, the junction contained 3 bases not matched to a gene. Here the CDR3 reads CASRGTGANYGYTF. The CDR3 nucleotides are TGTGCCAGCAGGGGGACAGGAGCTAACTATGGCTACACCTTC.

The chain uses TRBV27 and TRBJ2-2; 11 bases match TRBD2. The CDR3 extends over 17 amino acids. Germline CDR1 reads MNHEY; CDR2 reads SMNVEV (reference sequence). After removal of 1 base from V and 5 bases from J, the junction contained 6 bases not matched to a gene. CDR3: CASSLWASGGRTGELFF. For the CDR3, the DNA is TGTGCCAGCAGTTTATGGGCTAGCGGGGGGCGTACCGGGGAGCTGTTTTTT.

This rearrangement joins TRBV29-1 to TRBJ2-3; D gene ambiguous. V lost 8 bases and J 1 base, leaving 4 bases between the germline ends. This CDR3 has 10 amino acids. Per germline, CDR1 SQVTM and CDR2 ANQGSEA. The CDR3 bases are TGCAGCTCTGGCACAGATACGCAGTATTTT. Encoded protein: CSSGTDTQYF.

The chain joins TRBV19 to TRBJ2-7; possibly TRBD1 for D (5 bases). The CDR3 runs to 15 residues. The V end was cut by 3 bases, the J end by 4 bases, with 16 bases between. Germline V gene data show CDR1 as LNHDA and CDR2 as SQIVND (reference sequence). The CDR3 region has the DNA TGTGCCAGTAGTATTAATAGGCGCCAGGGATACGAGCAGTACTTC. It translates to CASSINRRQGYEQYF. Looking up the rest from reference TRBV19 and TRBJ2-7 gives the full variable domain: DGGITQSPKYLFRKEGQNVTLSCEQNLNHDAMYWYRQDPGQGLRLIYYSQIVNDFQKGDIAEGYSVSREKKESFPLTVTSAQKNPTAFYLCASSINRRQGYEQYFGPGTRLTVT.

V and J are TRBV21-1 and TRBJ2-7; the DNA was not used to check the table's D call, TRBD1. TRBV21-1 is marked as a pseudogene. The CDR3 contains 16 residues. The CDR3 DNA follows: TGTGCCAGCAGCAAAAGGGAACAGGTCCCCCTGGGTGAGCAGTACTTC. Protein product: CASSKREQVPLGEQYF.

The CDR3, as DNA: TGCGCCAGCAGCCCCCGGGCCGGGAGTTTGAACACTGAAGCTTTCTTT. This encodes CASSPRAGSLNTEAFF. The rearrangement links TRBV5-1 to TRBJ1-1; D not resolved. Germline loops: CDR1 SGHRS, CDR2 YFSETQ. CDR3 length equals 16 residues. V was trimmed by 4 bases and J by 0 bases, leaving 16 bases between them.

The genes are TRBV3-1 (or the pseudogene TRBV3-2) and TRBJ2-2; TRBD2 aligns across 8 bases. V lost 3 bases, J lost 4 bases, and 7 bases stayed unmatched. Germline V gene sequence: CDR1 LGHDT, CDR2 YNNKEL (reference sequence). The CDR3 sequence is 16 residues long. CDR3 sequence: CASSHDPRGGTGELFF. CDR3 DNA sequence: TGTGCCAGCAGCCACGACCCTCGGGGGGGCACCGGGGAGCTGTTTTTT.

The V gene is TRBV7-3, the J gene TRBJ2-3, with D unresolved. V lost 2 bases and J 8 bases, leaving 8 bases between the germline ends. This CDR3 contains 12 residues. In germline, CDR1 is SGHTA, CDR2 FQGTGA. The CDR3 DNA is TGTGCCAGCAGCTTAGAGGAAGGTACGCAGTATTTT. Its translation: CASSLEEGTQYF.

The chain uses TRBV5-6 and TRBJ2-2, with 8 bases that match TRBD1. Germline loops: CDR1 SGHDT, CDR2 YYEEEE. CDR3 size: 17 residues. The V and J ends lost 1 base and 1 base, in that order; junction bases with no gene match: 6. The CDR3 sequence is CASSLPTGAKNTGELFF. In DNA, the CDR3 is TGTGCCAGCAGCTTGCCGACAGGGGCGAAGAACACCGGGGAGCTGTTTTTT.

This rearrangement joins TRBV5-1 to TRBJ1-4, with a tentative D call TRBD1 (6 bases). V lost 0 bases, J lost 7 bases, and 19 bases lay in between. Germline CDR1 SGHRS, CDR2 YFSETQ. The CDR3 covers 17 residues. CDR3 amino acids: CASSLEVGANLGEKLFF. The CDR3 bases are TGCGCCAGCAGCTTGGAGGTGGGGGCAAATCTGGGTGAAAAACTGTTTTTT.

In this sample, this clone turned up a few times. The V gene is TRBV2, the J gene TRBJ2-7; 7 nucleotides line up with TRBD2. CDR3 size: 14 residues. V lost 8 bases to trimming and J lost 0 bases; unmatched junction nucleotides: 7. Germline V gene lookup returns CDR1 SNHLY and CDR2 FYNNEI. DNA of the CDR3: TGTGCCAGCGTCCGGGGACTAAGCTCCTACGAGCAGTACTTC. Protein: CASVRGLSSYEQYF.

The J gene is TRBJ2-5, the V gene TRBV27; 8 bases align to TRBD2. Losses at the gene ends were 6 bases for V and 1 base for J; bases not matched to a gene: 7. The CDR3 extends over 15 amino acids. The germline gives CDR1 MNHEY, CDR2 SMNVEV (reference sequence). The CDR3 loop is CASSRAGDTQETQYF. The CDR3 nucleotides are TGTGCCAGCAGCCGAGCGGGGGATACCCAAGAGACCCAGTACTTC.

The V and J genes are TRBV6-5 and TRBJ2-3, with D possibly matching TRBD2 (5 bases). CDR3 size: 16 residues. Deletions cut 7 bases from V and 0 bases from J, with 17 bases between. CDR1 and CDR2 from the germline V gene are MNHEY and SVGAGI. CDR3: CASKYSWTSSTDTQYF. DNA of the CDR3: TGTGCCAGCAAGTACTCCTGGACTTCTAGCACAGATACGCAGTATTTT.

The chain joins TRBV27 to TRBJ2-1; the match to TRBD1 covers 9 bases. The ends lost 5 bases at V and 8 bases at J; junction bases unmatched: 10. The germline gives CDR1 MNHEY, CDR2 SMNVEV (reference sequence). This CDR3 has 15 residues. The CDR3 here is CASSGWDRVSHEQFF. CDR3 in DNA: TGTGCCAGCAGTGGATGGGACAGGGTCTCCCATGAGCAGTTCTTC.

This clone was recorded only once. The chain has TRBV30 and TRBJ1-5; perhaps TRBD1 as D (6 bases). There are 15 residues in the CDR3. V was cut by 3 bases and J by 0 bases, with 12 bases left in between. CDR1 GTSNPN and CDR2 SVGIG come from the germline V gene (reference sequence). The CDR3 region has the DNA TGTGCCTGGAGCAACAGACAGGTTAGCAATCAGCCCCAGCATTTT. It translates to CAWSNRQVSNQPQHF. Full variable domain (rest looked up from reference TRBV30 and TRBJ1-5): SQTIHQWPATLVQPVGSPLSLECTVEGTSNPNLYWYRQAAGRGLQLLFYSVGIGQISSEVPQNLSASRPQDRQFILSSKKLLLSDSGFYLCAWSNRQVSNQPQHFGDGTRLSIL.

This clone has a single count. V gene TRBV6-5 combines with J gene TRBJ2-1; perhaps TRBD2 as D (7 bases). Trimming took 9 bases from V and 8 from J, leaving 20 bases between them. The germline V gene encodes CDR1 MNHEY and CDR2 SVGAGI. The CDR3 runs to 14 residues. CDR3 protein: CASKRGGVGYEQFF. The DNA for the CDR3 is TGTGCCAGTAAAAGGGGGGGCGTAGGCTATGAGCAGTTCTTC.

The V call is TRBV5-4, the J call TRBJ2-2; 7 nucleotides agree with TRBD1. There are 16 residues in the CDR3. With 4 bases clipped from V and 0 bases from J, the junction kept 6 bases outside the gene matches. Germline V gives CDR1 SGHNT, CDR2 YYREEE (reference sequence). This CDR3 reads CASSPGTETNTGELFF. Written as DNA, the CDR3 is TGTGCCAGCAGCCCAGGGACAGAAACGAACACCGGGGAGCTGTTTTTT. Full variable domain (missing parts from reference TRBV5-4 and TRBJ2-2): ETGVTQSPTHLIKTRGQQVTLRCSSQSGHNTVSWYQQALGQGPQFIFQYYREEENGRGNFPPRFSGLQFPNYSSELNVNALELDDSALYLCASSPGTETNTGELFFGEGSRLTVL.

This clone was recorded only once. The chain links TRBV7-8 to TRBJ1-6; 9 bases match TRBD1. CDR3 length: 15 residues. Germline CDR1 is SGHVS and CDR2 is FQNEAQ. With V trimmed by 5 bases and J by 7 bases, 6 bases remained unmatched. DNA for the CDR3: TGTGCCAGCAGCGTCCCGGGACAGGGAAATTCACCCCTCCACTTT. Translating it yields CASSVPGQGNSPLHF. The entire variable domain, with the rest obtained from reference TRBV7-8 and TRBJ1-6, is as follows: GAGVSQSPRYKVAKRGQDVALRCDPISGHVSLFWYQQALGQGPEFLTYFQNEAQLDKSGLPSDRFFAERPEGSVSTLKIQRTQQEDSAVYLCASSVPGQGNSPLHFGNGTRLTVT.

The rearrangement uses TRBV5-1 and TRBJ2-3; a weak D match, TRBD2 (7 bases). Germline V gene sequence: CDR1 SGHRS, CDR2 YFSETQ. V was clipped by 2 bases and J by 6 bases, with 16 bases between them. The CDR3 is made up of 15 amino acids. CDR3 coding DNA: TGCGCCAGCAGCTTAACCGCGGGGGCTGGGGATACGCAGTATTTT. This gives the protein CASSLTAGAGDTQYF.

V usage is TRBV28 and J usage is TRBJ2-6, with a possible D match to TRBD1 (6 bases). Germline lookup yields CDR1 MDHEN and CDR2 SYDVKM. V lost 6 bases to trimming and J lost 1 base, with 10 bases between them. The CDR3 loop spans 15 amino acids. The CDR3 coding sequence is TGTGCCAGCAGCCCCGGACAGTCTGGGGCCAACGTCCTGACTTTC. Its protein is CASSPGQSGANVLTF. Together with reference TRBV28 and TRBJ2-6, the CDR3 gives the full variable domain: DVKVTQSSRYLVKRTGEKVFLECVQDMDHENMFWYRQDPGLGLRLIYFSYDVKMKEKGDIPEGYSVSREKKERFSLILESASTNQTSMYLCASSPGQSGANVLTFGAGSRLTVL.

The chain has TRBV5-5 and TRBJ2-3; perhaps TRBD1 as D (6 bases). Trimming took 4 bases from V and 2 from J, leaving 11 bases between them. Germline V gives CDR1 SGHKS, CDR2 YYEKEE (reference sequence). This CDR3 has 14 residues. The DNA for the CDR3 is TGTGCCAGCAGCCTACAGGGAGCCACAGATACGCAGTATTTT. As protein: CASSLQGATDTQYF. The full variable domain, its missing parts supplied by reference TRBV5-5 and TRBJ2-3, is DAGVTQSPTHLIKTRGQQVTLRCSPISGHKSVSWYQQVLGQGPQFIFQYYEKEERGRGNFPDRFSARQFPNYSSELNVNALLLGDSALYLCASSLQGATDTQYFGPGTRLTVL.

This clone was detected only once. The V gene is TRBV9, the J gene TRBJ2-3; 8 nucleotides align to TRBD1. The CDR3 extends over 16 amino acids. The junction had 10 bases not matched to a gene; V was cut back by 4 bases and J by 3 bases. Germline CDR1 SGDLS, CDR2 YYNGEE. The CDR3 coding sequence is TGTGCCAGCAGCCCACACGGACAGGGTTTAACAGATACGCAGTATTTT. Residues: CASSPHGQGLTDTQYF.

The rearrangement uses TRBV6-1 and TRBJ2-5; D gene uncertain. The CDR3 length is 16 residues. The germline V gene encodes CDR1 MNHNS and CDR2 SASEGT. V was cut by 3 bases and J by 3 bases, with 17 bases left in between. Here the CDR3 reads CASSDPRAALKETQYF. In DNA form, the CDR3 reads TGTGCCAGCAGTGATCCCCGCGCGGCCCTCAAAGAGACCCAGTACTTC.

This clone has just a few counts. The chain couples TRBV5-4 to TRBJ2-7; D is unresolved. Trimming pared 0 bases from V and 3 bases from J, leaving 4 bases between. The CDR3 has 12 amino acids. In germline, CDR1 is SGHNT, CDR2 YYREEE (reference sequence). Here the CDR3 DNA reads TGTGCCAGCAGCTTGGACAACTACGAGCAGTACTTC. It specifies CASSLDNYEQYF.

The chain links TRBV15 to TRBJ1-1; a weak D match, TRBD1 (5 bases). CDR1 LNHNV and CDR2 YYDKDF come from the germline V gene (reference sequence). The V gene lost 0 bases and the J gene lost 3 bases, with 8 bases spanning the gap. This CDR3 is 14 amino acids long. This CDR3 reads CATSREGRDTEAFF. In DNA, the CDR3 is TGTGCCACCAGCAGAGAGGGCAGGGACACTGAAGCTTTCTTT.